This record concerns one TCR beta chain sequence. What it binds is not known. The junction and the germline gene differ at one end; a read error may be behind it. The sample comes from a study of cytomegalovirus exposure and HLA in healthy donors. Overall study: An earlier analysis identified under 130 million unique TCR beta sequences in about 170 million T cells.

CDR1 and CDR2 (germline): SEHNR, FQNEAQ (reference sequence). This CDR3 region has 14 residues. The PCR had 60 Vbeta and 13 Jbeta primers. Profiled with immunoSEQ multiplex PCR; TCRdb holds only in-frame clones, not every one. The data contain about 170,000 clones, under 85% of them singletons. Study conclusions and caveats: A previous analysis found most TCR beta V segments productive roughly 87% or roughly 30% of the time. In vitro confirmation showed three CMV-associated chains to be CMV antigen specific. V- and J-gene trimming of TCR beta was linked (in a later analysis) to a missense DCLRE1C variant.

V and J are TRBV7-9 and TRBJ2-2, with TRBD1 identical over 7 bases. The sample was PBMCs. The sequence came from a woman between 18 and 29 years old in good health and CMV-seropositive. The CDR3: CSSSRQGPTGELFF. The CDR3 DNA reads as TGTTCCAGCAGCCGACAGGGACCCACCGGGGAGCTGTTTTTT.